Given below is one T cell receptor beta chain in context. Its antigen is not known. The authors made the TRB cDNA libraries by 5' RACE using UMI labels. TCRdb re-called the 5' RACE reads and gives one entry per CDR3 protein, without DNA. The sample has about 130,000 distinct CDR3 sequences. The data stem from a study of CXCR3-negative and CXCR3-positive naive CD8 T cells. Regarding the study as a whole: When CXCR3-positive naive cells were set against CXCR3-negative naive cells, the former had more hydrophobic TRB CDR3s. Comparison of naive subsets found surface CD5 to be comparable, and TCR strength was inferred on the basis of TRB CDR3 properties.

CDR1 and CDR2 from the germline V gene are MDHEN and SYDVKM. The CDR3 is 16 amino acids. The chain joins TRBV28 to TRBJ2-7; TCRdb lists TRBD1, though no DNA is available to test this call. Specimen: naive CXCR3- CD8+ T cells from blood. Subset of the sample: CD45RO-CCR7+CD27+CD95- naive CD8+ T cells lacking CXCR3 (TNR3-). The TCR sequence derives from a human donor in good health. Some clones in this sample may be carry-over from other donors' samples. The CDR3 spells CASSLGTVGFTYEQYF. Looking up the rest from reference TRBV28 and TRBJ2-7 gives the full variable domain: DVKVTQSSRYLVKRTGEKVFLECVQDMDHENMFWYRQDPGLGLRLIYFSYDVKMKEKGDIPEGYSVSREKKERFSLILESASTNQTSMYLCASSLGTVGFTYEQYFGPGTRLTVT.